These 6 T cell receptor beta chains came from one sample sequenced in a study of T cell responses to AZD1222 COVID-19 vaccine. Sequenced by immunoSEQ multiplex PCR; TCRdb stores in-frame clones only, minus some. The repertoire holds over 65,000 clones, with about nine tenths as singletons. Sequencing was performed on peripheral blood, taken on day 0 of AZD1222 vaccination. The source is an adult in good health.

The chain has TRBV5-1 and TRBJ2-2, with no clear D. V was trimmed by 1 base and J by 0 bases, leaving 7 bases between them. This CDR3 comprises 15 residues. In germline, CDR1 is SGHRS, CDR2 YFSETQ. In nucleotides, the CDR3 is TGCGCCAGCAGCTTGAGGACCGCGAACACCGGGGAGCTGTTTTTT. It specifies CASSLRTANTGELFF.

The rearrangement links TRBV28 to TRBJ2-7; TRBD1 matches 8 bases. Germline values: CDR1 MDHEN, CDR2 SYDVKM. There are 16 residues in the CDR3. Trimming took 6 bases from V and 2 from J; bases not matched to a gene: 12. The CDR3 sequence: CASSYPPGQAAYEQYF. CDR3 nucleotides: TGTGCCAGCAGCTATCCTCCGGGACAGGCTGCCTACGAGCAGTACTTC.

The V gene is TRBV7-9, the J gene TRBJ2-7; 7 nucleotides match TRBD2. The CDR3 totals 15 residues. Trimming removed 2 bases from V and 2 bases from J; junction bases left unmatched: 6. CDR1 and CDR2 from the germline V gene are SEHNR and FQNEAQ (reference sequence). As DNA, the CDR3 is TGTGCCAGCAGCTTAATCGGGACTACCACCTACGAGCAGTACTTC. Translated, it gives CASSLIGTTTYEQYF.

This chain uses TRBV6-5 with TRBJ2-1; 7 bases align to TRBD2. Germline V gene data show CDR1 as MNHEY and CDR2 as SVGAGI. This CDR3 contains 16 residues. The V segment lost 0 bases and the J segment 4 bases; nucleotides outside the gene matches: 6. CDR3 DNA sequence: TGTGCCAGCAGTTACTCAGCGGCTAGCGGTTACAATGAGCAGTTCTTC. Its translation is CASSYSAASGYNEQFF.

J is TRBJ1-2 and V is TRBV29-1, with D perhaps matching TRBD1 (5 bases). Germline-derived CDR1 and CDR2 are SQVTM and ANQGSEA. The V and J ends lost 3 bases and 4 bases respectively, with 9 bases between them. This CDR3 is built from 12 residues. The CDR3 here is CSVERGGYGYTF. In DNA form, the CDR3 reads TGCAGCGTTGAGAGGGGAGGCTATGGCTACACCTTC.

This clone was seen more than once but under ten times. The V call is TRBV29-1, the J call TRBJ2-2; D uncertain. The CDR3 sequence is 11 residues long. The germline V and J ends were trimmed by 6 bases and 3 bases, with 5 bases remaining between them. Germline V CDR1 and CDR2: SQVTM, ANQGSEA. The CDR3 nucleotides read TGCAGCGTCCGAGACACCGGGGAGCTGTTTTTT. Protein: CSVRDTGELFF.